This record concerns one TCR beta chain sequence. The antigen is undetermined. The CDR3 is 16 amino acids. CDR1 is SGHAT and CDR2 is FQNNGV in the germline V gene. V gave up 3 bases and J gave up 2 bases; unmatched junction bases: 8. The data were taken from a study of T cell repertoires in cytomegalovirus infection. About the study: Researchers turned to recently identified HLA-C-restricted CMV epitopes as well as well-studied HLA-B-restricted ones. Indicated by public TCR beta signatures were CMV infection and matching HLA type.

TCRdb independently ran MiXCR on the reads; one entry per CDR3 protein. The table includes 310,000 or so distinct CDR3 sequences, 20% to 25% detected once. Study outcomes and limitations: Across the ex vivo response, the dominant clonotypes were HLA-C-restricted CMV-specific TCR beta clonotypes. Summed public TCR beta family frequency identified CMV carriers bearing the relevant HLA.

This clonotype was obtained from a human donor in good health (CMV status not recorded). Some clones in this sample may be carry-over from other donors' samples. The sequenced sample was cultured PBMCs, obtained from culture after CMV antigen stimulation. This chain links TRBV11-2 with TRBJ2-3; 7 positions match TRBD2. CDR3 sequence (DNA): TGTGCCAGCAGCTTGGGGATTAGCGGGCACACAGATACGCAGTATTTT. This sequence encodes CASSLGISGHTDTQYF.